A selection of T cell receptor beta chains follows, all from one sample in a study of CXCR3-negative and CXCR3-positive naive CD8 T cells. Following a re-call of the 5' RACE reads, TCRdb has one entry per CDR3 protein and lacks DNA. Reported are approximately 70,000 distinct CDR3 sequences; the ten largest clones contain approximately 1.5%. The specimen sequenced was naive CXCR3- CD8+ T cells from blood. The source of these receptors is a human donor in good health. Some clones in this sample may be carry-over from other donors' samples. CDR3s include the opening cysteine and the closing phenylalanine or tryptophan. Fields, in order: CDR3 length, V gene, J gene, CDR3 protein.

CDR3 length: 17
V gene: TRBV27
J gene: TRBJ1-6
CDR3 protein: CASSSSTYSSYNSPLHF

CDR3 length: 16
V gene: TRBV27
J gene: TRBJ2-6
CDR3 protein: CASSPEWGDGANVLTF

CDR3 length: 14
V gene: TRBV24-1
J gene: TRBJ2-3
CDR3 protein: CATSDVPGTDTQYF

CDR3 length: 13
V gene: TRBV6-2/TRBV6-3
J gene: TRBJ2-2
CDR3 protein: CASSFTDTGELFF

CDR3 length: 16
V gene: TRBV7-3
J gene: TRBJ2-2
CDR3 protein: CASSLIGQTNTGELFF

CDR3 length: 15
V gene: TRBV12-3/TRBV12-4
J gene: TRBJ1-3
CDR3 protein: CASSLDRRSGNTIYF

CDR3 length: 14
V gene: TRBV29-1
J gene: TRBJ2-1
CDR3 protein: CSVAGAVSYNEQFF

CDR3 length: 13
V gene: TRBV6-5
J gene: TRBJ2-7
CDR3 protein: CASSPDAGDEQYF

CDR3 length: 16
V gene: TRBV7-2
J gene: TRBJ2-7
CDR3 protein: CASSLAGLAFSYEQYF

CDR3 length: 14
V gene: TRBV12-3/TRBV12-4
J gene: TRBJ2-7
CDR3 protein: CASSPGPEGYEQYF

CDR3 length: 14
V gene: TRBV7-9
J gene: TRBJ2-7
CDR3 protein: CASSQGPYSYEQYF

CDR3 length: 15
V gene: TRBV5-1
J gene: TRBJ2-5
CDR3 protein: CASSLDPSGLETQYF

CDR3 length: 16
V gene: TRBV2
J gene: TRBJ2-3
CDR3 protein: CASRDYSGGTTDTQYF

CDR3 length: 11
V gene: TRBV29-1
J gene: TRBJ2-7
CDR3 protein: CSVGVSYEQYF

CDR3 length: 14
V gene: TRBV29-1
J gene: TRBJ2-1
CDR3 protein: CSVYFQTGGNEQFF

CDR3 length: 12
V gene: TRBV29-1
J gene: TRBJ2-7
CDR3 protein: CSVDFGTDEQYF

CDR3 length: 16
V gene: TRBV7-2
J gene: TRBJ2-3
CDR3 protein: CASSPVGGRSTDTQYF

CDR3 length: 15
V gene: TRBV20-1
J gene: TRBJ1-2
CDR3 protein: CSASEVGLWDYGYTF

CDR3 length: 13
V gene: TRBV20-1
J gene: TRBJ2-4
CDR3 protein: CSARDSGGDIQYF

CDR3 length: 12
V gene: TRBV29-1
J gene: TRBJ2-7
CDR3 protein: CSVVSGGYEQYF

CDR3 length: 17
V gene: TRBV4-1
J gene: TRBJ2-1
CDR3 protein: CASSQDRGQGSMGEQFF

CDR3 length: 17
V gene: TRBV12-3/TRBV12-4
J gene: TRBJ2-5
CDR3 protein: CASSLRLAGFPQETQYF

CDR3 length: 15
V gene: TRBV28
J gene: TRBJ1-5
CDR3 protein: CATKPGQGAYQPQHF

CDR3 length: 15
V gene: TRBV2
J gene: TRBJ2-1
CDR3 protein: CARDYTSGPYNEQFF

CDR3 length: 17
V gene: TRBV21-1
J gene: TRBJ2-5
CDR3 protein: CASSNGGFRPDPETQYF

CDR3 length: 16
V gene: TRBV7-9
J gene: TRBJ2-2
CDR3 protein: CASSLGPSGSTGELFF